These T cell receptor beta chains were read from a single sample in a study of T-cell memory formation after mild COVID-19. MiXCR, run by TCRdb on the 5' RACE reads, gives a single entry per CDR3 protein. Of about 150,000 distinct CDR3 sequences detected, more than 12% appear once; the ten largest clones hold 12% to 15%. Sequencing was performed on PBMCs or a T cell subset sorted from them (not recorded which). The receptor source for this set is an adult woman who had mild COVID-19 (a few samples of this study predate the infection). Cell type and time point are not known. The CDR3 runs from the conserved cysteine through the conserved F or W. Fields, in order: J gene, clone size, V gene, CDR3 length, D gene, CDR3 protein, CDR3 DNA. The D gene is left open where the match is weak. Only part of the rows carry a size: once, few, many, or a class if the clone is expanded.

>TRBJ2-1|few|TRBV10-2|16|TRBD2
CASSESLGLARNEQFF
TGCGCCAGCAGTGAGTCCCTAGGACTAGCGAGGAATGAGCAGTTCTTC
>TRBJ2-1|-|TRBV5-1|14|TRBD1
CASSPGTGYNEQFF
TGCGCCAGCAGCCCCGGGACAGGTTACAATGAGCAGTTCTTC
>TRBJ1-1|few|TRBV12-3/TRBV12-4|14|-
CASSFGQGNTEAFF
TGTGCCAGCAGTTTTGGGCAGGGGAACACTGAAGCTTTCTTT
>TRBJ2-7|few|TRBV6-2/TRBV6-3|14|TRBD2
CASRTSGRAEEQYF
TGTGCCAGCAGAACTAGCGGGAGGGCCGAAGAGCAGTACTTC
>TRBJ1-6|once|TRBV12-3/TRBV12-4|16|TRBD1
CASSNTGGTEYSPLHF
TGTGCCAGCAGCAACACAGGGGGCACGGAATACTCACCCCTCCACTTT
>TRBJ1-1|-|TRBV2|11|-
CASSFDREAFF
TGTGCCAGCAGCTTCGACCGTGAAGCTTTCTTT
>TRBJ2-3|few|TRBV20-1|15|TRBD2
CSARDRGGYTDTQYF
TGCAGTGCTAGAGACCGGGGGGGTTACACAGATACGCAGTATTTT
>TRBJ2-1|few|TRBV25-1|17|TRBD1
CASSGRPGQGSYNEQFF
TGTGCCAGCAGTGGGCGTCCGGGACAGGGCTCCTACAATGAGCAGTTCTTC
>TRBJ2-5|few|TRBV18|15|-
CASSPPPGHQETQYF
TGTGCCAGCTCACCACCGCCCGGGCACCAAGAGACCCAGTACTTC
>TRBJ2-5|few|TRBV29-1|12|-
CSVDPRRETQYF
TGCAGCGTTGATCCGAGGAGGGAGACCCAGTACTTC
>TRBJ2-3|many|TRBV29-1|10|-
CSHRADTQYF
TGCAGCCACAGGGCAGATACGCAGTATTTT
>TRBJ2-5|-|TRBV14|15|-
CASSQEGRYQETQYF
TGTGCCAGCAGCCAAGAGGGCAGATACCAAGAGACCCAGTACTTC
>TRBJ2-5|few|TRBV5-1|16|TRBD1
CASSLAGGQGMETQYF
TGCGCCAGCAGCTTGGCCGGGGGACAGGGGATGGAGACCCAGTACTTC
>TRBJ2-7|-|TRBV7-2|16|TRBD1
CASSFGQGQFSHEQYF
TGTGCCAGCAGCTTCGGACAGGGTCAATTCTCTCACGAGCAGTACTTC
>TRBJ2-3|-|TRBV28|14|TRBD1
CASSLGQDTDTQYF
TGTGCCAGCAGTTTGGGACAGGACACAGATACGCAGTATTTT
>TRBJ2-1|-|TRBV20-1|18|TRBD2
CSAPEGLAGIGAFNEQFF
TGCAGTGCCCCTGAGGGACTAGCGGGGATCGGGGCATTCAATGAGCAGTTCTTC
>TRBJ2-7|-|TRBV5-1|14|-
CASRIIGGAGEQYF
TGCGCCAGCAGGATAATTGGGGGAGCTGGGGAGCAGTACTTC
>TRBJ2-6|-|TRBV5-5|17|-
CASSLRQLPTGANVLTF
TGTGCCAGCAGCTTGAGGCAGTTACCTACTGGGGCCAACGTCCTGACTTTC
>TRBJ2-7|few|TRBV13|13|-
CASRRVGRYEQYF
TGTGCCAGCCGGCGGGTTGGGCGCTACGAGCAGTACTTC
>TRBJ1-2|few|TRBV7-9|15|TRBD1
CASSPPPGQGSGYTF
TGTGCCAGCAGCCCACCCCCCGGACAGGGGTCTGGCTACACCTTC
>TRBJ1-6|few|TRBV12-3/TRBV12-4|14|-
CASSLSAANSPLHF
TGTGCCAGCAGTTTGTCAGCGGCTAATTCACCCCTCCACTTT
>TRBJ2-2|few|TRBV7-8|15|TRBD1
CASSTRTGANGELFF
TGTGCCAGCAGCACGAGGACAGGGGCGAACGGGGAGCTGTTTTTT
>TRBJ1-1|many|TRBV20-1|15|-
CSARVTGKVYTEAFF
TGCAGTGCTAGAGTAACAGGGAAAGTATACACTGAAGCTTTCTTT
>TRBJ2-7|-|TRBV15|13|-
CATSRRGGGEQYF
TGTGCCACCAGCAGGCGAGGAGGGGGCGAGCAGTACTTC
>TRBJ2-4|few|TRBV11-1|16|TRBD2
CASSPRRGEAKNIQYF
TGTGCCAGCAGCCCCCGCCGGGGGGAAGCCAAAAACATTCAGTACTTC
>TRBJ1-1|-|TRBV27|13|-
CASSIQVNTEAFF
TGTGCCAGCAGTATACAGGTGAACACTGAAGCTTTCTTT
>TRBJ2-1|few|TRBV19|15|TRBD2
CASSRVAGVYNEQFF
TGTGCCAGTAGCCGAGTAGCGGGAGTCTACAATGAGCAGTTCTTC
>TRBJ2-1|-|TRBV6-2/TRBV6-3|15|-
CASNPSAGRYNEQFF
TGTGCCAGCAATCCGTCAGCAGGGCGCTACAATGAGCAGTTCTTC
>TRBJ2-2|few|TRBV9|16|TRBD2
CASSPDGTSLTGELFF
TGTGCCAGCAGCCCGGACGGGACTAGCCTGACCGGGGAGCTGTTTTTT
>TRBJ2-1|-|TRBV27|15|-
CASRIRGTTYNEQFF
TGTGCCAGCAGGATAAGGGGGACCACATACAATGAGCAGTTCTTC
>TRBJ1-1|-|TRBV9|14|TRBD1
CASSVSDRGPEAFF
TGTGCCAGCAGCGTAAGCGACAGGGGGCCTGAAGCTTTCTTT
>TRBJ2-7|few|TRBV29-1|12|-
CSVAGDSYEQYF
TGCAGCGTTGCCGGTGACTCCTACGAGCAGTACTTC
>TRBJ2-7|-|TRBV18|17|-
CASSPFGRGVGSYEQYF
TGTGCCAGCTCACCCTTTGGCCGGGGAGTAGGCTCCTACGAGCAGTACTTC
>TRBJ2-1|-|TRBV6-5|15|-
CASSYKGMRYNEQFF
TGTGCCAGCAGTTATAAGGGGATGCGCTACAATGAGCAGTTCTTC
>TRBJ2-5|-|TRBV5-1|14|-
CASSLGGVSETQYF
TGCGCCAGCAGCTTGGGGGGTGTGTCGGAGACCCAGTACTTC
>TRBJ2-7|-|TRBV4-1|16|-
CASSQEDRSVHYEQYF
TGCGCCAGCAGCCAAGAGGACCGCTCCGTCCACTACGAGCAGTACTTC
>TRBJ2-7|few|TRBV5-4|16|TRBD2
CASSLVPAAGVREQYF
TGTGCCAGCAGCTTGGTTCCTGCGGCGGGAGTTCGCGAGCAGTACTTC
>TRBJ1-3|few|TRBV4-1|15|-
CASSQEGAGSNTIYF
TGCGCCAGCAGCCAAGAAGGAGCAGGGTCAAACACCATATATTTT